This T cell receptor (beta chain) was identified during a study of T-cell memory formation after mild COVID-19 (dated by TCRdb to the early 2020s). Background on the whole study: TCR sequence clusters from the two donors were found to be largely donor specific. T-cell clones expanding and contracting after mild COVID-19 in a couple of donors were tracked by longitudinal TCRalpha and TCRbeta repertoire sequencing. Two young, previously healthy adult volunteers made up the cohort, one male and one female. What the work shows at the level of the full study, not this receptor alone: SARS-CoV-2 specificity of the second-wave clones peaking on day 37 was not confirmed. The detection of some responding clones in pre-infection memory suggests that pre-existing cross-reactive memory T cells joined the SARS-CoV-2 response. The study covered only a couple of mild cases, and larger cohorts including severe cases with pre-infection samples were considered necessary. Clones that contracted from day 15 to 85 showed balanced CD4/CD8 phenotypes, whereas a second wave of clones that expanded from day 15 to 37 leaned towards CD4+. Contracting CD4+ clones appeared mostly in the CM and EM memory subsets, whereas CD8+ clones were enriched in EMRA.

About this clonotype itself: Its antigen specificity is not known. Base qualities are not recorded, but no much larger clone differs from it by a single base.

There are 13 amino acids in the CDR3, from cysteine to phenylalanine inclusive. Only the CDR3 portion is preserved as DNA: 39 bases, with reading frame beginning at the first base. V and J lose 7 bases and 5 bases, and a span of 14 bases separates them. CDR1 MNHEY and CDR2 SMNVEV are derived from the germline V gene (reference sequence). The listed sequencing device is Illumina NovaSeq 6000. TCRalpha and TCRbeta cDNA libraries were built by 5'RACE with constant-segment primers, adding sample barcodes and unique molecular identifiers. RNA was extracted from every sample with Trizol reagent. Amplification of the libraries took two PCR steps, and the second step added a second sample barcode plus Illumina TruSeq adapters. Sequencing of libraries was performed on an Illumina NovaSeq with 2 x 150 bp paired-end reads. On the study's bioinformatics: Reads were demultiplexed and collapsed into UMI-guided consensus sequences with migec v1.2.7. Using mixcr v2.1.11, UMI consensuses were aligned to TRA and TRB V and J templates and then assembled into clonotypes. A clonotype was counted as expanded or contracted only if both edgeR and NoisET called the change significant, with noise models trained on biological replicates. edgeR calls used a false discovery rate-adjusted p below 0.01 and a log2 fold-change threshold of 1. As an exploratory analysis of dynamics, PCA with hierarchical clustering was applied to max-normalized trajectories of the 1000 most abundant clonotypes. Each responding clone was given a CD4 or CD8 phenotype based on the CD4+ and CD8+ repertoires, which had been sequenced separately. The raw public reads went through TCRdb reprocessing: fastp at Q25, MiXCR clone calling, in-frame beta chains kept. Rows with one shared CDR3 protein collapse into an entry with the most common genes and DNA. The V and J calls and clone size come from TCRdb's table, not from the authors' own analysis. The sample table records 250,000 to 300,000 distinct CDR3 sequences; around 15% of these occur just once. The ten largest clonotypes hold about a fifth of the sample.

Ficoll-Paque density gradient centrifugation was used to isolate PBMCs. This clonotype was obtained from a man younger than 30 who had mild COVID-19 (a few samples of this study predate the infection). The sample titles of this study are shuffled in the database, so cell type and time point are left out; the donor was told from shared clones. Material: PBMCs or a T cell subset sorted from them (not recorded which). The chain employs TRBV27 and TRBJ2-5; the D region possibly corresponds to TRBD1 (7 bases align). For the CDR3, the sequence is CASKSGGQETQYF. The DNA sequence is TGTGCCAGCAAATCAGGGGGGCAGGAGACCCAGTACTTC.